This T cell receptor beta chain is from a study of T-cell memory formation after mild COVID-19. Study findings and constraints: Clones that got smaller from day 15 to 85 had even CD4/CD8, while clones growing later tipped toward CD4+. Pre-infection memory contained some responding clones, which suggested that cross-reactive memory had joined. Second-wave clones that peaked on day 37 lacked confirmed SARS-CoV-2 specificity.

Each CDR3 protein is one row after TCRdb ran MiXCR on the 5' RACE reads. This sample yields a few hundred thousand distinct CDR3 sequences, of which more than 15% are seen a single time; approximately 20% belongs to the top ten. A word on this clonotype: Its specificity is unknown.

CDR3 length: 18 amino acids. Trimming removed 6 bases from V and 2 bases from J; junction bases left unmatched: 17. CDR1 and CDR2 (germline): SEHNR, FQNEAQ (reference sequence). This chain links TRBV7-9 with TRBJ2-5; 8 nucleotides line up with TRBD2. This clonotype was sampled from a man younger than 35 who had mild COVID-19 (a few samples of this study predate the infection). Cell type and time point are not known. The source material was PBMCs or a T cell subset sorted from them (not recorded which). The CDR3 DNA is TGTGCCAGCAGTCTAGTCGCCAATACCCGGGGGGGACAAGAGACCCAGTACTTC. It is translated as CASSLVANTRGGQETQYF.